A selection of T cell receptor beta chains follows, all from one sample in a study of T cells in localized non-small cell lung cancer. Clones were read by immunoSEQ multiplex PCR, and TCRdb kept only the in-frame ones, dropping some. The table includes tens of thousands of clones, roughly four fifths detected once. The sequenced sample was PBMCs, obtained before any cancer treatment. These receptor sequences come from a man aged 35 to 69 with stage II lung adenocarcinoma. CDR3s leave out the opening cysteine and the closing phenylalanine or tryptophan. Only part of the rows carry a size: once, few, many, or a class if the clone is expanded.

CDR3aa	v_gene	j_gene	abundance
ASRRTQDGNTIY	TRBV7-9	TRBJ1-3	.
ASSQESQRGNTGELF	TRBV4-2	TRBJ2-2	.
ASSPRGPPNTEAF	TRBV18	TRBJ1-1	.
ASSLTGWSTEAF	TRBV7-2	TRBJ1-1	.
ASSLGLGSDTQY	TRBV7-3	TRBJ2-3	.
AWGTGLNTEAF	TRBV30	TRBJ1-1	.
AWDRQGATETQY	TRBV30	TRBJ2-5	.
ATSNRDSGMRY	TRBV15	TRBJ2-7	.
ASSLDNNMGSEQY	TRBV11-3	TRBJ2-7	.
ASSLGTSGNNEQF	TRBV10-1	TRBJ2-1	.
ASSLSTEAF	TRBV7-9	TRBJ1-1	.
ASSTSGRVQPQH	TRBV19	TRBJ1-5	.
ASTGGGDSRETQY	TRBV5-4	TRBJ2-5	.
ASSLGERTEAF	TRBV5-5	TRBJ1-1	.
ASSTGLRGGELF	TRBV7-7	TRBJ2-2	.
ASSSWTGLGGYT	TRBV5-4	TRBJ1-2	many
ASSFTDTQY	TRBV7-2	TRBJ2-3	.
ASSYSNTGYT	TRBV6-5	TRBJ1-2	.
ASSFQGEETQY	TRBV5-1	TRBJ2-5	.
ASRPTGLGPQH	TRBV6-1	TRBJ1-5	.
ATSPEDGRASYEQY	TRBV15	TRBJ2-7	.
ASGYRESEQF	TRBV6-5	TRBJ2-1	.
ASSLDGSGGMRQF	TRBV7-2	TRBJ2-1	.
ASSWGLGGVAGELF	TRBV7-2	TRBJ2-2	.
ASSPLAGAGEQF	TRBV5-1	TRBJ2-1	.
AWSHNSGRAETQY	TRBV30	TRBJ2-5	.
ARVGGGENQPQH	TRBV19	TRBJ1-5	.
ASSRVEGTGELF	TRBV5-1	TRBJ2-2	.
ASSFNSLNTGELF	TRBV27	TRBJ2-2	.
AISAGGLSDQPQH	TRBV10-3	TRBJ1-5	.
ASRNMGLAGGFHEQY	TRBV7-8	TRBJ2-7	.
AWSVLRSYNEQF	TRBV30	TRBJ2-1	.
SVEVIAVEGSTEAF	TRBV29-1	TRBJ1-1	.